This is a list of T cell receptor beta chains from one sample in a study of identical twins. TCRdb reanalysed the 5' RACE reads using MiXCR and keeps one entry per CDR3 protein. The profile shows approximately 680,000 distinct CDR3 sequences, roughly 7.2% of them singletons. These data also featured in a second study, about yellow fever vaccine responses in identical twins.

Sequenced input: PBMCs. These receptors were taken from a woman younger than 30 in good health. The CDR3 runs from the conserved cysteine through the conserved F or W. D genes are given only for firm matches. The size field is filled for only some rows; it gives once, few, many or a size class.

V	J	size	D	CDR3	DNA
TRBV4-1	TRBJ1-2	many	TRBD1	CASSQATGTWHGYTF	TGCGCCAGCAGCCAGGCGACAGGGACATGGCATGGCTACACCTTC
TRBV20-1	TRBJ2-3	NA	TRBD2	CSARSAGGSSTDTQYF	TGCAGTGCTAGAAGTGCGGGAGGGTCTAGCACAGATACGCAGTATTTT
TRBV7-8	TRBJ2-2	few	NA	CASYRGAREFANTGELFF	TGTGCCAGCTATAGGGGGGCCAGGGAGTTCGCGAACACCGGGGAGCTGTTTTTT
TRBV6-1	TRBJ2-5	NA	TRBD1	CASSEVIGTEETQYF	TGTGCCAGCAGTGAAGTTATAGGGACAGAAGAGACCCAGTACTTC
TRBV12-3/TRBV12-4	TRBJ2-1	few	NA	CASTSLGDEQFF	TGTGCCAGCACCTCTTTGGGCGATGAGCAGTTCTTC
TRBV5-1	TRBJ2-5	few	TRBD1	CASSNGTDLLGTQYF	TGCGCCAGCAGCAACGGGACAGACTTGCTGGGGACCCAGTACTTC
TRBV27	TRBJ2-1	NA	NA	CASSFVTRYPHEQFF	TGTGCCAGCAGTTTTGTGACTAGATATCCCCATGAGCAGTTCTTC
TRBV12-3/TRBV12-4	TRBJ1-5	many	NA	CASSLAANQPQHF	TGTGCCAGCAGTTTAGCGGCAAATCAGCCCCAGCATTTT
TRBV7-9	TRBJ2-5	NA	NA	CATHSNPSETQYF	TGTGCCACCCACTCTAACCCCAGCGAGACCCAGTACTTC
TRBV5-1	TRBJ1-2	few	TRBD1	CASGTGTAYEDYGYTF	TGCGCCAGCGGAACTGGGACAGCCTATGAAGACTATGGCTACACCTTC
TRBV20-1	TRBJ2-5	many	TRBD2	CSAVAGSQETQYF	TGCAGTGCTGTAGCGGGGAGCCAAGAGACCCAGTACTTC